The 26 T cell receptor beta chains in this list originate from one sample, sequenced in a study of blood T cell repertoires in COVID-19 (TCRdb year 2020). Library construction relied on the immunoSEQ multiplex PCR assay. TCRdb took this table from immuneACCESS and kept in-frame rearrangements with V and J called. Such tables lack part of the clones; where checked against another copy, unresolved V genes explain under half of the gap, and the rest is unexplained. A total of approximately 150,000 clones appear in this sample, approximately 90% of them only once. The ten top clones hold roughly 1.6% of the sample. Source material: peripheral blood. These receptors came from a human donor in a cohort sampled during active COVID-19.

The rearrangement joins TRBV5-4 to TRBJ2-7; unclear D gene. CDR1 SGHNT and CDR2 YYREEE come from the germline V gene (reference sequence). V lost 2 bases to trimming and J lost 1 base, with 7 bases between them. The CDR3 totals 13 residues. CDR3 residues: CASSLGESYEQYF. In DNA, the CDR3 is TGTGCCAGCAGCTTAGGAGAGTCCTACGAGCAGTACTTC.

This rearrangement joins TRBV6-4 to TRBJ2-6; possible D gene TRBD1, 5 bases. The CDR3 is 18 residues long. Germline V gene data show CDR1 as MRHNA and CDR2 as SNTAGT. The germline V and J ends were trimmed by 6 bases and 0 bases, with 18 bases remaining between them. CDR3 region: CASSLRRQGSSGANVLTF. The CDR3 region has the DNA TGTGCCAGCAGCCTTCGACGGCAGGGCAGCTCTGGGGCCAACGTCCTGACTTTC.

The genes are TRBV6-1 and TRBJ1-1; a weak D match, TRBD1 (6 bases). Germline V gene sequence: CDR1 MNHNS, CDR2 SASEGT. Trimming took off 0 bases at V and 5 bases at J, with 13 bases between the two ends. The CDR3 is 15 amino acids. The CDR3 bases are TGTGCCAGCAGTGAAGCGGGGGGGCTTCGGACTGAAGCTTTCTTT. It encodes CASSEAGGLRTEAFF.

The rearrangement joins TRBV14 to TRBJ1-3; unclear D gene. Germline CDR1 reads SGHDN; CDR2 reads FVKESK. V was trimmed by 3 bases and J by 0 bases, leaving 12 bases between them. The CDR3 loop spans 16 amino acids. CDR3 in DNA: TGTGCCAGCAGCCACCACGACACAAGCTCTGGAAACACCATATATTTT. This codes for CASSHHDTSSGNTIYF.

The chain employs TRBV6-1 and TRBJ2-1; D remains unclear. The CDR3 is 18 amino acids. Trimming left V 2 bases short and J 3 bases short, with 20 bases between. Germline V gene lookup returns CDR1 MNHNS and CDR2 SASEGT. The chain's CDR3 is CASSENRLVARFYNEQFF. Here the CDR3 DNA reads TGTGCCAGCAGTGAAAACCGACTGGTGGCTAGGTTCTACAATGAGCAGTTCTTC.

V usage is TRBV5-1 and J usage is TRBJ2-1; D is undetermined. Germline-derived CDR1 and CDR2 are SGHRS and YFSETQ. CDR3 length: 13 amino acids. Trimming took 2 bases from V and 5 from J, leaving 8 bases between them. The CDR3 sequence: CASSFDSNNEQFF. In DNA form, the CDR3 reads TGCGCCAGCAGCTTCGACTCTAACAATGAGCAGTTCTTC.

In its sample, this clone was seen once. The genes are TRBV3-1 (or the pseudogene TRBV3-2) and TRBJ2-5, with TRBD2 as a possible D gene (7 bases). Trimming removed 8 bases at V and 2 bases at J, with 18 bases between. The CDR3 is made up of 15 amino acids. Germline values: CDR1 LGHDT, CDR2 YNNKEL (reference sequence). The CDR3 sequence is CASDDRGALQETQYF. As DNA, the CDR3 is TGTGCCAGCGACGACCGGGGGGCCCTTCAAGAGACCCAGTACTTC.

The V call is TRBV13, the J call TRBJ2-7; unclear D gene. The CDR3 consists of 15 residues. CDR1 is PRHDT and CDR2 is FYEKMQ in the germline V gene (reference sequence). Trimming stripped 5 bases from V and 0 bases from J, with 14 bases between. Here the CDR3 DNA reads TGTGCCAGCAGCCGGCAGGCCGAGAGCTCCTACGAGCAGTACTTC. Residues: CASSRQAESSYEQYF.

V usage is TRBV5-1 and J usage is TRBJ2-5; D possibly corresponds to TRBD1 (5 bases). Germline V gene data show CDR1 as SGHRS and CDR2 as YFSETQ. The CDR3 loop spans 15 amino acids. V lost 1 base, J lost 3 bases, and 13 bases lay in between. The CDR3 spells CASSLWWGREETQYF. The CDR3 DNA is TGCGCCAGCAGCTTGTGGTGGGGCAGGGAAGAGACCCAGTACTTC.

V is TRBV9 and J is TRBJ2-2, with a possible D match to TRBD2 (6 bases). CDR1 is SGDLS and CDR2 is YYNGEE in the germline V gene. The CDR3 sequence is 15 residues long. V lost 6 bases and J 2 bases, leaving 14 bases between the germline ends. CDR3 nucleotides: TGTGCCAGCAACTCGGAGGGCCGTAACACCGGGGAGCTGTTTTTT. This gives the protein CASNSEGRNTGELFF.

The rearrangement links TRBV11-2 to TRBJ1-6; perhaps TRBD1 as D (6 bases). The CDR3 is 14 residues long. V dropped 2 bases and J dropped 9 bases, with 11 bases sitting between them. Germline V gene sequence: CDR1 SGHAT, CDR2 FQNNGV. CDR3 sequence: CASSLYRDVSPLHF. CDR3 sequence (DNA): TGTGCCAGCAGCTTATACAGGGATGTTTCACCCCTCCACTTT.

This chain joins TRBV11-2 and TRBJ2-6; possible D gene TRBD1, 5 bases. This CDR3 region has 15 residues. The V gene lost 8 bases and the J gene lost 1 base, with 12 bases spanning the gap. CDR1 and CDR2 from the germline V gene are SGHAT and FQNNGV. CDR3 nucleotide sequence: TGTGCCAGCTGGGCCCAGGGATCTGGGGCCAACGTCCTGACTTTC. Translated, it gives CASWAQGSGANVLTF.

The chain uses TRBV4-2 and TRBJ1-5; the match to TRBD1 covers 12 bases. Losses at the gene ends were 1 base for V and 6 bases for J; bases not matched to a gene: 4. The CDR3 consists of 16 residues. CDR1 LGHNA and CDR2 YNFKEQ come from the germline V gene. CDR3 bases: TGTGCCAGCAGCCAAGTGGGGACAGGGGGCACTCAGCCCCAGCATTTT. It encodes CASSQVGTGGTQPQHF.

The V gene is TRBV30, the J gene TRBJ1-1, with D unresolved. The CDR3 extends over 11 amino acids. The germline gives CDR1 GTSNPN, CDR2 SVGIG (reference sequence). The ends were cut back, 1 base at V and 11 bases at J, with 11 bases in the middle. In DNA, the CDR3 is TGTGCCTGGAGTGCCCCTGAACGGGCTTTCTTT. Its protein product is CAWSAPERAFF. The variable domain in full, completed from reference TRBV30 and TRBJ1-1, reads SQTIHQWPATLVQPVGSPLSLECTVEGTSNPNLYWYRQAAGRGLQLLFYSVGIGQISSEVPQNLSASRPQDRQFILSSKKLLLSDSGFYLCAWSAPERAFFGQGTRLTVV.

This chain connects TRBV27 to TRBJ2-7; 9 bases agree with TRBD1. V was pared by 5 bases and J by 6 bases, with 8 bases of the junction left unmatched. Germline CDR1 is MNHEY and CDR2 is SMNVEV (reference sequence). The CDR3 totals 14 residues. This CDR3 reads CASSLRTGAGEQYF. As DNA, the CDR3 is TGTGCCAGCAGTCTAAGGACAGGGGCTGGCGAGCAGTACTTC.

The chain joins TRBV5-6 to TRBJ2-1; the match to TRBD2 covers 8 bases. Trimming at V came to 4 bases and at J to 4 bases, leaving 10 bases not matched to a gene. Germline V gives CDR1 SGHDT, CDR2 YYEEEE. The CDR3 consists of 16 residues. CDR3 sequence reads: CASSPAWGGGYNEQFF. DNA for the CDR3: TGTGCCAGCAGCCCGGCATGGGGCGGGGGGTACAATGAGCAGTTCTTC.

The genes are TRBV18 and TRBJ1-1, with TRBD1 as a possible D gene (6 bases). The CDR3 sequence is 15 residues long. Looked up from germline, CDR1 is KGHSH and CDR2 is LQKENI. V gave up 2 bases and J gave up 1 base, with 11 bases separating them. This CDR3 reads CASSPTGTKNTEAFF. In nucleotides, the CDR3 is TGTGCCAGCTCACCAACCGGGACAAAGAACACTGAAGCTTTCTTT.

This chain links TRBV4-1 with TRBJ2-5, with D maybe TRBD2 (6 bases). Trimming took off 4 bases at V and 5 bases at J, with 14 bases between the two ends. The CDR3 runs to 14 residues. Germline CDR1 and CDR2: MGHRA and YSYEKL. This chain's CDR3 is CASSRVGGTETQYF. The CDR3 DNA reads as TGCGCCAGCAGCCGCGTTGGGGGGACGGAGACCCAGTACTTC.

The J gene is TRBJ2-6, the V gene TRBV5-1; 7 bases map to TRBD1. The CDR3 is 15 amino acids. CDR1 and CDR2 (germline): SGHRS, YFSETQ. Trimming cost V 1 base and J 2 bases; bases outside gene matches: 0. CDR3 in amino acids: CASSLTGAGANVLTF. CDR3 nucleotides: TGCGCCAGCAGCTTGACAGGGGCTGGGGCCAACGTCCTGACTTTC.

This chain joins TRBV5-1 and TRBJ2-2; possible D gene TRBD2, 6 bases. The germline V gene has CDR1 SGHRS and CDR2 YFSETQ. The CDR3 spans 15 residues. The V and J ends lost 2 bases and 1 base respectively, with 9 bases between them. DNA for the CDR3: TGCGCCAGCAGCTTTGGTAGCGGGAACACCGGGGAGCTGTTTTTT. Translation gives CASSFGSGNTGELFF.

This clone was seen ten or more times. V usage is TRBV7-9 and J usage is TRBJ1-2; 8 bases are shared with TRBD1. This CDR3 region has 14 residues. Germline CDR1 SEHNR, CDR2 FQNEAQ (reference sequence). Trimming removed 4 bases from V and 7 bases from J; junction bases left unmatched: 8. The CDR3 sequence is CASSSSRGLSGYTF. CDR3 sequence (DNA): TGTGCCAGCAGCTCCTCCAGGGGGCTTAGTGGCTACACCTTC.

The chain has TRBV23-1 and TRBJ2-7, with 8 bases that match TRBD1. TRBV23-1 is filed as an ORF, its function uncertain. J lost 3 bases, V lost 0 bases, and 7 bases had no gene match. CDR3 length: 16 residues. CDR3 amino acids: CASSQSWQGALYEQYF. CDR3 DNA sequence: TGCGCCAGCAGTCAATCTTGGCAGGGGGCCCTCTACGAGCAGTACTTC.

The rearrangement joins TRBV5-5 to TRBJ2-1; D possibly corresponds to TRBD2 (6 bases). CDR1 and CDR2 from the germline V gene are SGHKS and YYEKEE (reference sequence). The ends were cut back, 4 bases at V and 8 bases at J, with 16 bases in the middle. The CDR3 contains 14 residues. CDR3 amino acids: CASSPRGGVYEQFF. As DNA, the CDR3 is TGTGCCAGCAGCCCTCGGGGAGGTGTATATGAGCAGTTCTTC.

The rearrangement links TRBV5-5 to TRBJ1-2; D unclear. V was cut by 0 bases and J by 0 bases, with 3 bases left in between. The germline V gene encodes CDR1 SGHKS and CDR2 YYEKEE (reference sequence). The CDR3 contains 13 residues. The CDR3 DNA follows: TGTGCCAGCAGCTTGGCAGCTAACTATGGCTACACCTTC. Translating gives CASSLAANYGYTF.

Here the CDR3 DNA reads TGTGCCAGCAGTGAAGTTATCCGGGACAGGGAGTTTTTT. Protein product: CASSEVIRDREFF. The chain employs TRBV6-1 and TRBJ1-4; 9 positions match TRBD1. CDR1 and CDR2 from the germline V gene are MNHNS and SASEGT. CDR3 length equals 13 residues. The V and J ends lost 1 base and 16 bases, in that order; junction bases with no gene match: 7.

This chain connects TRBV9 to TRBJ2-3; 9 nucleotides align to TRBD2. Looked up from germline, CDR1 is SGDLS and CDR2 is YYNGEE. Trimming at V came to 3 bases and at J to 4 bases, leaving 9 bases not matched to a gene. This CDR3 has 16 amino acids. The CDR3 reads CASSGSGGMPSDTQYF. As DNA, the CDR3 is TGTGCCAGCAGCGGTAGCGGGGGTATGCCGTCAGATACGCAGTATTTT.